One and the same sample provided the 23 T cell receptor beta chains below, sequenced in a study of CD8+ T cells in alopecia areata. Indicated treatment: oral pan-JAK inhibitor, 5-10 mg twice daily. It was cDNA, reverse transcribed from extracted RNA, that served as the sequencing template. Clones were sequenced by immunoSEQ multiplex PCR, and TCRdb holds only the in-frame ones, with some missing. The sample records under 200,000 clones, approximately 65% being singletons. Sequencing was performed on CD4+ T cells sorted from blood, taken at week 4, from a patient treated with tofacitinib. These receptors originate from a human donor with alopecia areata.

V and J are TRBV4-1 and TRBJ2-7; the D gene is possibly TRBD2 (5 bases). Germline assignment: CDR1 MGHRA and CDR2 YSYEKL. Trimming left V 4 bases short and J 2 bases short, with 15 bases between. The CDR3 consists of 15 residues. CDR3 nucleotides: TGCGCCAGCAGCCCAATCACCGGGAACACCTACGAGCAGTACTTC. Protein product: CASSPITGNTYEQYF.

The rearrangement joins TRBV7-9 to TRBJ1-2; no clear D. V gave up 5 bases and J gave up 0 bases, with 10 bases separating them. This CDR3 spans 14 amino acids. CDR1 is SEHNR and CDR2 is FQNEAQ in the germline V gene (reference sequence). CDR3 sequence: CASSEGVANYGYTF. CDR3 DNA sequence: TGTGCCAGCAGCGAGGGCGTAGCTAACTATGGCTACACCTTC.

CDR3 region: CATSRDLRGGNYNEQFF. Here the CDR3 DNA reads TGTGCCACCAGCAGAGATCTGCGCGGGGGGAACTACAATGAGCAGTTCTTC. The gene calls are TRBV15 and TRBJ2-1; 8 nucleotides align to TRBD2. Trimming took 0 bases from V and 3 from J; bases not matched to a gene: 7. Per the germline V gene, CDR1 is LNHNV and CDR2 is YYDKDF (reference sequence). This CDR3 is 17 amino acids long.

The V and J genes are TRBV30 and TRBJ1-2; unclear D gene. This CDR3 spans 13 amino acids. Germline values: CDR1 GTSNPN, CDR2 SVGIG (reference sequence). V lost 0 bases and J lost 4, with 9 bases in between. The CDR3 sequence is CAWSVTTAYGYTF. The CDR3 region has the DNA TGTGCCTGGAGTGTAACGACCGCCTATGGCTACACCTTC. Full variable domain (rest looked up from reference TRBV30 and TRBJ1-2): SQTIHQWPATLVQPVGSPLSLECTVEGTSNPNLYWYRQAAGRGLQLLFYSVGIGQISSEVPQNLSASRPQDRQFILSSKKLLLSDSGFYLCAWSVTTAYGYTFGSGTRLTVV.

This chain links TRBV29-1 with TRBJ2-3; possibly TRBD1 or TRBD2 for D (5 bases each). Germline loops: CDR1 SQVTM, CDR2 ANQGSEA. The CDR3 extends over 14 amino acids. V was clipped by 7 bases and J by 2 bases, with 16 bases between them. This CDR3 is CSAGRDRLTDTQYF. The CDR3, as DNA: TGCAGCGCCGGACGGGACCGACTCACAGATACGCAGTATTTT.

This clone has just a few counts. The rearrangement joins TRBV4-1 to TRBJ2-7; 7 bases line up with TRBD1. The germline gives CDR1 MGHRA, CDR2 YSYEKL. This CDR3 has 15 residues. V dropped 4 bases and J dropped 0; count of bases not matched to a gene: 6. The CDR3 nucleotides read TGCGCCAGCAGCCTCGTGACAGGGATCTCCTACGAGCAGTACTTC. Protein sequence: CASSLVTGISYEQYF.

The chain couples TRBV15 to TRBJ1-6; no definite D call. Looked up from germline, CDR1 is LNHNV and CDR2 is YYDKDF (reference sequence). With 1 base removed from V and 8 bases from J, the gap between germline ends came to 9 bases. This CDR3 comprises 14 residues. Written as DNA, the CDR3 is TGTGCCACCAGCAGAGTCGTGGAGTATTCACCCCTCCACTTT. This translates into CATSRVVEYSPLHF.

The V and J genes are TRBV5-6 and TRBJ1-1, with D perhaps TRBD1 (5 bases). V lost 4 bases, J lost 1 base, and 8 bases lay in between. This CDR3 is built from 13 residues. Looked up from germline, CDR1 is SGHDT and CDR2 is YYEEEE. The CDR3, as DNA: TGTGCCAGCAGCCGTGACAGGAACACTGAAGCTTTCTTT. Amino acid sequence: CASSRDRNTEAFF.

This clone turned up a few times. This chain links TRBV30 with TRBJ2-2, with 9 bases that match TRBD1. The CDR3 totals 15 residues. Germline CDR1 reads GTSNPN; CDR2 reads SVGIG (reference sequence). The ends lost 0 bases at V and 4 bases at J; junction bases unmatched: 3. In DNA, the CDR3 is TGTGCCTGGAGTGTGACAGGGGGTGGCACCGGGGAGCTGTTTTTT. Residues: CAWSVTGGGTGELFF.

V usage is TRBV6-6 and J usage is TRBJ2-7; 7 bases are a match to TRBD1. In germline, CDR1 is MNHNY, CDR2 SVGAGI (reference sequence). J was trimmed by 6 bases and V by 2 bases; bases with no gene match: 7. This CDR3 contains 14 residues. The CDR3 here is CASSYRQGMVEQYF. As DNA, the CDR3 is TGTGCCAGCAGTTACCGACAGGGTATGGTCGAGCAGTACTTC.

The CDR3 nucleotides are TGCAGCGTTGAATCAGGGTCCACTAACGAGCAGTACTTC. It yields the protein CSVESGSTNEQYF. The V call is TRBV29-1, the J call TRBJ2-7; tentative D call: TRBD1 (5 bases). CDR1 is SQVTM, CDR2 ANQGSEA, per germline. The CDR3 consists of 13 residues. The V end was cut by 2 bases, the J end by 5 bases, with 13 bases between.

The count of this clone is one. This chain uses TRBV10-1 with TRBJ1-2; D is ambiguous. The germline V gene encodes CDR1 WNHNN and CDR2 SYGVQD (reference sequence). The CDR3 extends over 11 amino acids. V lost 4 bases, J lost 4 bases, and 4 bases lay in between. CDR3 nucleotides: TGCGCCAGCAGTGTGGGCTATGGCTACACCTTC. It yields the protein CASSVGYGYTF.

This clone was counted a few times. The CDR3 bases are TGTGCCAGCAGCCGGACAATTATGGAGGCAGATACGCAGTATTTT. Protein product: CASSRTIMEADTQYF. The chain has TRBV9 and TRBJ2-3; D might be TRBD1 or TRBD2, each matching 5 bases. Germline CDR1 is SGDLS and CDR2 is YYNGEE. V lost 4 bases and J lost 4, with 16 bases in between. This CDR3 has 15 residues.

This clone was observed once. The chain is built from TRBV4-3 and TRBJ1-6; tentative D call: TRBD1 (6 bases). The V gene's germline CDR1 is LGHNA and CDR2 YSLEER. Trimming cost V 1 base and J 13 bases, with 14 bases left between them. The CDR3 is 14 residues long. This chain's CDR3 is CASSQAGDSGPLHF. CDR3 bases: TGCGCCAGCAGCCAAGCAGGGGATTCAGGGCCCCTCCACTTT.

The chain uses TRBV29-1 and TRBJ2-1; TRBD2 agrees at 7 bases. The germline V gene has CDR1 SQVTM and CDR2 ANQGSEA. With 6 bases clipped from V and 0 bases from J, the junction kept 11 bases outside the gene matches. The CDR3 runs to 16 residues. This chain's CDR3 is CSVRGGGGSSYNEQFF. The CDR3 region has the DNA TGCAGCGTAAGAGGTGGCGGGGGAAGCTCCTACAATGAGCAGTTCTTC.

The CDR3 loop is CSVLGVETQYF. CDR3 DNA sequence: TGCAGCGTTCTTGGGGTGGAGACCCAGTACTTC. The chain employs TRBV29-1 and TRBJ2-5; no reliable D call. Germline lookup yields CDR1 SQVTM and CDR2 ANQGSEA. CDR3 length equals 11 residues. The V end lost 5 bases, the J end lost 5 bases, and 9 bases lay between the germline ends.

The rearrangement uses TRBV30 and TRBJ1-1; D uncertain. Trimming took 3 bases from V and 0 from J, leaving 8 bases between them. The CDR3 covers 13 residues. In germline, CDR1 is GTSNPN, CDR2 SVGIG (reference sequence). The CDR3 DNA reads as TGTGCCTGGAGGAGGGAGATGAACACTGAAGCTTTCTTT. Amino acids: CAWRREMNTEAFF.

This chain joins TRBV30 and TRBJ1-2; weak D call: TRBD1 (6 bases). The CDR3 is 15 residues long. V lost 4 bases and J lost 0, with 15 bases in between. Germline V gene data show CDR1 as GTSNPN and CDR2 as SVGIG (reference sequence). The CDR3 nucleotides read TGTGCCTGGACATCCCCGGGACAATCTAACTATGGCTACACCTTC. It translates to CAWTSPGQSNYGYTF.

The chain couples TRBV10-3 to TRBJ2-5; D possibly corresponds to TRBD2 (5 bases). There are 13 residues in the CDR3. From germline, CDR1 is ENHRY and CDR2 SYGVKD. V gave up 8 bases and J gave up 3 bases, with 13 bases separating them. Here the CDR3 reads CAIAGGREETQYF. In DNA form, the CDR3 reads TGTGCCATCGCCGGAGGAAGGGAAGAGACCCAGTACTTC.

This clone was observed a handful of times. The rearrangement uses TRBV9 and TRBJ2-2; weak D call: TRBD1 (5 bases). This CDR3 has 15 residues. Trimming took off 0 bases at V and 4 bases at J, with 10 bases between the two ends. Germline-derived CDR1 and CDR2 are SGDLS and YYNGEE. The CDR3 DNA sequence: TGTGCCAGCAGCGTAGGAGCTCAGGGCACCGGGGAGCTGTTTTTT. Its translation is CASSVGAQGTGELFF.

The chain uses TRBV2 and TRBJ1-5; D gene uncertain. The germline gives CDR1 SNHLY, CDR2 FYNNEI. The CDR3 extends over 14 amino acids. V lost 3 bases to trimming and J lost 4 bases, with 10 bases between them. The CDR3 nucleotides are TGTGCCAGCAGTGATGGGTCAGCAAATCAGCCCCAGCATTTT. Translated: CASSDGSANQPQHF.

This chain connects TRBV6-5 to TRBJ1-1; D not certain. The CDR3 runs 13 residues. V gave up 4 bases and J gave up 1 base, with 7 bases separating them. Per the germline V gene, CDR1 is MNHEY and CDR2 is SVGAGI. CDR3 in DNA: TGTGCCAGCAGTTCCTCTCGGAACACTGAAGCTTTCTTT. Amino acids: CASSSSRNTEAFF.

The chain uses TRBV29-1 and TRBJ2-7; TRBD1 matches 7 bases. The J segment lost 2 bases and the V segment lost 7 bases, leaving 8 bases of the junction unmatched. Germline CDR1 is SQVTM and CDR2 is ANQGSEA. This CDR3 contains 13 residues. The CDR3 region is CSARDSNTYEQYF. CDR3 sequence (DNA): TGCAGCGCCCGGGACAGTAACACCTACGAGCAGTACTTC.